The 20 T cell receptor beta chains listed next were all sequenced from one sample in a study of T cell changes during pregnancy in multiple sclerosis. Here immunoSEQ multiplex PCR was the method, and the copy in TCRdb shows in-frame clones only, minus some. Among roughly 88,000 clones listed, roughly nine tenths were seen once. The sequences come from peripheral blood, collected in the first trimester of pregnancy. The receptors derive from a female donor with multiple sclerosis, enrolled in a pregnancy study.

The chain recombines TRBV18 with TRBJ2-5; 7 nucleotides agree with TRBD1. The V gene's germline CDR1 is KGHSH and CDR2 LQKENI. The CDR3 consists of 17 residues. After removal of 0 bases from V and 1 base from J, the junction contained 8 bases not matched to a gene. This CDR3 is CASSPPSWTGAQETQYF. DNA for the CDR3: TGTGCCAGCTCACCACCATCCTGGACAGGCGCCCAAGAGACCCAGTACTTC.

This clone is a singleton in its sample. J is TRBJ2-7 and V is TRBV5-1, with D perhaps matching TRBD1 (5 bases). Trimming stripped 0 bases from V and 5 bases from J, with 15 bases between. The CDR3 covers 15 residues. CDR1 and CDR2 (germline): SGHRS, YFSETQ. CDR3 bases: TGCGCCAGCAGCTTGGCCACAGGTTCTGGACACGAGCAGTACTTC. Protein sequence: CASSLATGSGHEQYF.

The CDR3 nucleotides are TGTGCCTGGAGTGGACAGTGGTCTAGCACAGATACGCAGTATTTT. It is translated as CAWSGQWSSTDTQYF. The chain has TRBV30 and TRBJ2-3; D may be TRBD1 (5 bases). CDR1 and CDR2 from the germline V gene are GTSNPN and SVGIG (reference sequence). This CDR3 has 15 amino acids. V was cut by 1 base and J by 0 bases, with 11 bases left in between.

The chain is built from TRBV19 and TRBJ2-1; 7 nucleotides match TRBD2. The V gene's germline CDR1 is LNHDA and CDR2 SQIVND (reference sequence). V trimming: 1 base; J trimming: 7 bases; junction bases outside the gene matches: 4. The CDR3 has 14 amino acids. The CDR3 reads CASSIVGGSNEQFF. CDR3 nucleotide sequence: TGTGCCAGTAGTATAGTTGGCGGGAGTAATGAGCAGTTCTTC.

The chain is built from TRBV28 and TRBJ1-1; 9 bases are a match to TRBD1. V lost 5 bases, J lost 1 base, and 5 bases stayed unmatched. CDR1 is MDHEN and CDR2 is SYDVKM in the germline V gene. The CDR3 covers 15 residues. The CDR3 spells CASSPPGQGNTEAFF. CDR3 in DNA: TGTGCCAGCAGTCCTCCGGGACAGGGGAACACTGAAGCTTTCTTT.

This chain joins TRBV7-9 and TRBJ1-4; 12 bases are shared with TRBD1. The CDR3 extends over 18 amino acids. V shed 4 bases, J shed 8 bases, and the junction held 14 bases outside the gene matches. In germline, CDR1 is SEHNR, CDR2 FQNEAQ (reference sequence). The CDR3 spells CASSSGQGAVKLKEKLFF. CDR3 nucleotide sequence: TGTGCCAGCAGCTCGGGACAGGGGGCAGTAAAGCTAAAGGAAAAACTGTTTTTT.

The chain joins TRBV19 to TRBJ1-1; the match to TRBD1 covers 9 bases. Trimming removed 5 bases from V and 0 bases from J; junction bases left unmatched: 16. This CDR3 is 19 amino acids long. Germline V CDR1 and CDR2: LNHDA, SQIVND (reference sequence). The CDR3 coding sequence is TGTGCCAGTAGTCCGGGCACCTCGGGACAGGGATACATGAACACTGAAGCTTTCTTT. This encodes CASSPGTSGQGYMNTEAFF.

The chain employs TRBV21-1 and TRBJ2-7; TRBD2, the D gene given by the table, was not confirmed from the DNA. TRBV21-1 is a pseudogene segment. This CDR3 has 12 amino acids. The CDR3 reads CASRAGAYEQYF. The DNA of the CDR3 is TGTGCCAGCAGGGCGGGAGCCTACGAGCAGTACTTC.

The rearrangement links TRBV6-5 to TRBJ2-5; 11 bases fit TRBD1. V dropped 6 bases and J dropped 1; count of bases not matched to a gene: 4. Germline V lookup: CDR1 MNHEY, CDR2 SVGAGI. The CDR3 length is 15 residues. The CDR3 region is CASRGDRGVQETQYF. The CDR3 coding sequence is TGTGCCAGCAGGGGGGACAGGGGGGTCCAAGAGACCCAGTACTTC.

This rearrangement joins TRBV5-4 to TRBJ2-3; 7 nucleotides align to TRBD2. Per the germline V gene, CDR1 is SGHNT and CDR2 is YYREEE (reference sequence). The CDR3 contains 13 residues. V shed 6 bases and J 3 bases; nucleotides not matched to a gene: 4. CDR3 sequence reads: CASTWGGTDTQYF. DNA for the CDR3: TGTGCCAGCACCTGGGGGGGGACAGATACGCAGTATTTT. Variable domain in full (rest from reference TRBV5-4 and TRBJ2-3): ETGVTQSPTHLIKTRGQQVTLRCSSQSGHNTVSWYQQALGQGPQFIFQYYREEENGRGNFPPRFSGLQFPNYSSELNVNALELDDSALYLCASTWGGTDTQYFGPGTRLTVL.

This chain links TRBV7-2 with TRBJ1-2, with a possible D match to TRBD1 (5 bases). The length of the CDR3 is 13 residues. Germline CDR1 reads SGHTA; CDR2 reads FQGNSA. Trimming cost V 1 base and J 5 bases, with 8 bases left between them. CDR3 amino acids: CASSLGQMYGYTF. DNA of the CDR3: TGTGCCAGCAGCTTAGGACAGATGTATGGCTACACCTTC.

This chain uses TRBV28 with TRBJ1-5, with D tentatively TRBD1 (5 bases). The length of the CDR3 is 13 residues. Germline assignment: CDR1 MDHEN and CDR2 SYDVKM. The germline V and J ends were trimmed by 7 bases and 7 bases, with 14 bases remaining between them. This CDR3 is CASTPPQGQPQHF. CDR3 DNA: TGTGCCAGCACCCCGCCCCAGGGCCAGCCCCAGCATTTT.

The V call is TRBV9, the J call TRBJ1-1; possible D gene TRBD1, 6 bases. CDR3 length: 15 residues. The ends were cut back, 0 bases at V and 3 bases at J, with 12 bases in the middle. CDR1 and CDR2 from the germline V gene are SGDLS and YYNGEE. CDR3 DNA sequence: TGTGCCAGCAGCGTAGACCAGGGGCGTGACACTGAAGCTTTCTTT. It yields the protein CASSVDQGRDTEAFF. The whole variable domain, filled in from reference TRBV9 and TRBJ1-1, reads DSGVTQTPKHLITATGQRVTLRCSPRSGDLSVYWYQQSLDQGLQFLIQYYNGEERAKGNILERFSAQQFPDLHSELNLSSLELGDSALYFCASSVDQGRDTEAFFGQGTRLTVV.

The chain combines TRBV4-2 with TRBJ2-7, with D unresolved. The CDR3 has 11 residues. V shed 0 bases and J shed 6 bases, with 3 bases lying between them. Looked up from germline, CDR1 is LGHNA and CDR2 is YNFKEQ. CDR3 coding DNA: TGTGCCAGCAGCCAAGACGGCGAGCAGTACTTC. Encoded protein: CASSQDGEQYF.

The V gene is TRBV5-1, the J gene TRBJ2-1, with 13 nucleotides matching TRBD2. The CDR3 totals 16 residues. The J segment lost 7 bases and the V segment lost 3 bases, leaving 7 bases of the junction unmatched. Germline V gives CDR1 SGHRS, CDR2 YFSETQ. CDR3: CASSSTPGLAGNEQFF. The CDR3 nucleotides are TGCGCCAGCAGCTCAACTCCGGGACTAGCGGGAAATGAGCAGTTCTTC. The variable domain in full, completed from reference TRBV5-1 and TRBJ2-1, reads KAGVTQTPRYLIKTRGQQVTLSCSPISGHRSVSWYQQTPGQGLQFLFEYFSETQRNKGNFPGRFSGRQFSNSRSEMNVSTLELGDSALYLCASSSTPGLAGNEQFFGPGTRLTVL.

This chain links TRBV6-5 with TRBJ2-7; 8 bases line up with TRBD2. V lost 6 bases to trimming and J lost 2 bases; unmatched junction nucleotides: 3. CDR3 size: 13 residues. The germline gives CDR1 MNHEY, CDR2 SVGAGI. CDR3 sequence: CASRVSGAYEQYF. The CDR3 DNA follows: TGTGCCAGCAGAGTTAGCGGGGCCTACGAGCAGTACTTC.

In this sample, this clone turned up once. The CDR3 loop reads CASSFGPEEYF. CDR3 coding DNA: TGTGCCAGCAGCTTCGGGCCGGAGGAGTACTTC. The rearrangement joins TRBV5-4 to TRBJ2-7; D might be TRBD2 (5 bases). Germline-derived CDR1 and CDR2 are SGHNT and YYREEE (reference sequence). This CDR3 is built from 11 residues. Trimming stripped 2 bases from V and 11 bases from J, with 11 bases between.

V gene TRBV5-1 combines with J gene TRBJ2-7, with 10 bases identical to TRBD2. V lost 4 bases and J lost 4; bases outside the gene matches: 8. The CDR3 runs 15 residues. Germline-derived CDR1 and CDR2 are SGHRS and YFSETQ. The CDR3 here is CASSHPGLADYEQYF. CDR3 nucleotide sequence: TGCGCCAGCAGCCACCCCGGACTAGCGGATTACGAGCAGTACTTC.

This chain uses TRBV12-5 with TRBJ1-5; D is uncertain. CDR1 is LGHNT, CDR2 FRNRAP, per germline. The CDR3 sequence is 14 residues long. Trimming stripped 1 base from V and 3 bases from J, with 7 bases between. CDR3 in DNA: TGTGCTAGTGGTTTGGGGCAGAACAATCAGCCCCAGCATTTT. This gives the protein CASGLGQNNQPQHF.

This chain uses TRBV9 with TRBJ2-5, with 12 bases that match TRBD1. Germline loops: CDR1 SGDLS, CDR2 YYNGEE. This CDR3 has 14 amino acids. V was clipped by 3 bases and J by 11 bases; unmatched bases: 8. The CDR3, as DNA: TGTGCCAGCAGCGGAGAGGGACAGGGGGCGACTCAGTACTTC. The encoded protein is CASSGEGQGATQYF. Looking up the rest from reference TRBV9 and TRBJ2-5 gives the full variable domain: DSGVTQTPKHLITATGQRVTLRCSPRSGDLSVYWYQQSLDQGLQFLIQYYNGEERAKGNILERFSAQQFPDLHSELNLSSLELGDSALYFCASSGEGQGATQYFGPGTRLLVL.